This T cell receptor beta chain was sequenced in a study of early T cells in non-severe SARS-CoV-2 infection. Study information: The sequenced material was bulk RNA from unsorted whole blood, and its chains were unpaired.

Findings and caveats of the study: Private and CD4 specificities were missed by VDJdb matching, which favored anti-spike CD8 responses.

This CDR3 contains 14 residues. V was cut by 0 bases and J by 4 bases, with 9 bases left in between. Germline CDR1 and CDR2: SGHDN and FVKESK. This clonotype was found many times. What it recognizes is unknown. Unique molecular identifiers were affixed to single, distinct cDNA molecules. In TCRdb, the 5' RACE reads were re-called with MiXCR into one record per CDR3 protein. The repertoire holds about 110,000 distinct CDR3 sequences, with around an eighth as singletons. The material sequenced was whole blood. The V and J genes are TRBV14 and TRBJ1-1, with D uncertain. The source is an adult who was a healthcare worker with PCR-confirmed SARS-CoV-2 infection or an uninfected control (not recorded which). In DNA, the CDR3 is TGTGCCAGCAGCCAAGATCTCGGAAGCACTGAAGCTTTCTTT. This gives the protein CASSQDLGSTEAFF.